The 17 T cell receptor beta chains presented below share a single source sample, sequenced in a study of molecular identifiers for immune sequencing clone quantification. TCRdb processed the PCR reads anew with MiXCR; each CDR3 protein has one entry. The table records about 640,000 distinct CDR3 sequences, around 20% of them present only once. Specimen: naive CD8+ T cells from blood, with Jurkat cell RNA spiked in. Sample subset: FACS-sorted CD8+CD4-CCR7+CD45RA+ naive T cells. These receptors all stem from a human donor in good health. Some libraries in this study had Jurkat cell RNA spiked in.

This clonotype has only one observation. A read error may explain this, as a much larger clone is one base away. The final CDR3 position lacks the conserved phenylalanine or tryptophan, pointing to a likely read error. The rearrangement links TRBV6-2 or TRBV6-3 to TRBJ2-7; D is possibly TRBD1 or TRBD2 (5 bases each). V was pared by 7 bases and J by 2 bases, with 15 bases between. This CDR3 has 14 amino acids. CDR1 MNHEY and CDR2 SVGEGT come from the germline V gene. The CDR3 protein is CASNIAGTPYEQYL. Written as DNA, the CDR3 is TGTGCCAGCAACATCGCCGGGACCCCCTACGAGCAGTACCTC.

In its sample, this clonotype was seen a few times. The chain uses TRBV2 and TRBJ2-2; 8 bases agree with TRBD2. The CDR3 is made up of 16 amino acids. V gave up 8 bases and J gave up 0 bases; unmatched junction bases: 8. Germline loops: CDR1 SNHLY, CDR2 FYNNEI. The CDR3 coding sequence is TGTGCCAGCGAGCTAACCGGGGGGGCGAACACCGGGGAGCTGTTTTTT. It yields the protein CASELTGGANTGELFF.

V and J are TRBV4-1 and TRBJ2-2, with TRBD1 matching over 7 bases. The CDR3 extends over 17 amino acids. V lost 3 bases to trimming and J lost 0 bases; unmatched junction nucleotides: 7. Germline V gene lookup returns CDR1 MGHRA and CDR2 YSYEKL. CDR3 sequence: CASSQVTGYSNTGELFF. CDR3 DNA sequence: TGCGCCAGCAGCCAGGTGACAGGGTATTCGAACACCGGGGAGCTGTTTTTT.

This clonotype was seen many times. The V call is TRBV20-1, the J call TRBJ2-7, with 7 bases that match TRBD2. Germline trimming cut 6 bases from V and 3 bases from J; bases unmatched to any gene: 11. The germline V gene encodes CDR1 DFQATT and CDR2 SNEGSKA (reference sequence). This CDR3 contains 14 residues. CDR3 sequence: CSADPSWGGYEQYF. CDR3 DNA: TGCAGTGCGGATCCTTCCTGGGGGGGCTACGAGCAGTACTTC.

This clonotype was picked up a small number of times. The gene calls are TRBV19 and TRBJ2-3, with TRBD2 matching over 14 bases. Germline-derived CDR1 and CDR2 are LNHDA and SQIVND (reference sequence). This CDR3 region has 19 residues. Trimming removed 3 bases from V and 2 bases from J; junction bases left unmatched: 10. CDR3: CASSIPGLAGEIFTDTQYF. The DNA for the CDR3 is TGTGCCAGTAGTATTCCGGGACTAGCGGGAGAGATTTTCACAGATACGCAGTATTTT.

In this sample, this clonotype turned up many times. The chain links TRBV30 to TRBJ2-3; TRBD2 agrees at 10 bases. Trimming took 0 bases from V and 4 from J; bases not matched to a gene: 7. CDR3 length equals 16 residues. Germline V gives CDR1 GTSNPN, CDR2 SVGIG (reference sequence). The CDR3 nucleotides are TGTGCCTGGAGTGTCTCAGCGGGGGGGTATCCAGATACGCAGTATTTT. This encodes CAWSVSAGGYPDTQYF.

Only a few counts were recorded for this clonotype. J is TRBJ1-1 and V is TRBV14, with D uncertain. This CDR3 region has 13 residues. Germline V gene lookup returns CDR1 SGHDN and CDR2 FVKESK. V shed 1 base and J shed 12 bases, with 15 bases lying between them. The CDR3 bases are TGTGCCAGCAGCCAAGGTGTTGTCGCGTGGCCTTTCTTT. It encodes CASSQGVVAWPFF.

This clonotype was counted at least ten times. This chain links TRBV4-3 with TRBJ1-4, with 7 bases lining up with TRBD1. In germline, CDR1 is LGHNA, CDR2 YSLEER. The J segment lost 8 bases and the V segment lost 4 bases, leaving 10 bases of the junction unmatched. The CDR3 has 15 residues. CDR3 DNA: TGCGCCAGCAGCCCCCGGACAGGAGAGTCCGAAAAACTGTTTTTT. The encoded protein is CASSPRTGESEKLFF.

This clonotype was seen only a few times. The chain links TRBV4-3 to TRBJ1-3, with D unclear. CDR3 size: 18 residues. Trimming left V 0 bases short and J 0 bases short, with 15 bases between. Looked up from germline, CDR1 is LGHNA and CDR2 is YSLEER. The CDR3 spells CASSQDLVQSSSGNTIYF. The CDR3 DNA sequence: TGCGCCAGCAGCCAAGACCTAGTCCAGTCGAGCTCTGGAAACACCATATATTTT.

This clonotype came up a few times. This chain links TRBV7-7 with TRBJ2-7; 7 bases line up with TRBD2. The CDR3 spans 13 residues. Germline CDR1 SSHAT, CDR2 FNYEAQ (reference sequence). The CDR3 loop is CATPVREGYEQYF. The CDR3 DNA is TGTGCTACCCCCGTAAGGGAGGGGTACGAGCAGTACTTC.

The J gene is TRBJ2-1, the V gene TRBV7-9; 7 bases align to TRBD2. CDR3 size: 15 residues. Germline CDR1 reads SEHNR; CDR2 reads FQNEAQ (reference sequence). Unmatched junction bases numbered 5, after V lost 0 bases and J lost 6 bases. This chain's CDR3 is CASSLAAGFTNEQFF. The CDR3, as DNA: TGTGCCAGCAGCTTAGCAGCGGGATTCACCAATGAGCAGTTCTTC.

V is TRBV27 and J is TRBJ2-3, with a weak D call TRBD2 (6 bases). The germline CDR1 and CDR2 sequences are MNHEY and SMNVEV (reference sequence). V was shortened by 10 bases and J by 5 bases, with 28 bases between the two germline ends. The length of the CDR3 is 17 residues. In DNA, the CDR3 is TGTGCCACATACGTCCGGGGACTGACAGAACTACAAGATACGCAGTATTTT. This gives the protein CATYVRGLTELQDTQYF.

This clonotype was observed a few times. The chain couples TRBV6-6 to TRBJ2-5; D unclear. This CDR3 is built from 12 residues. Trimming removed 5 bases from V and 5 bases from J, with 9 bases in between. The germline CDR1 and CDR2 sequences are MNHNY and SVGAGI (reference sequence). This chain's CDR3 is CASSPTWETQYF. CDR3 DNA sequence: TGTGCCAGCAGTCCGACGTGGGAGACCCAGTACTTC.

The rearrangement links TRBV9 to TRBJ2-1; tentatively, D is TRBD2 (5 bases). The germline V gene encodes CDR1 SGDLS and CDR2 YYNGEE. The CDR3 length is 15 residues. V was clipped by 0 bases and J by 7 bases, with 14 bases between them. The CDR3 DNA follows: TGTGCCAGCAGCGTAGGGATCTCCCCGGGGAATGAGCAGTTCTTC. Encoded protein: CASSVGISPGNEQFF. Variable domain in full (rest from reference TRBV9 and TRBJ2-1): DSGVTQTPKHLITATGQRVTLRCSPRSGDLSVYWYQQSLDQGLQFLIQYYNGEERAKGNILERFSAQQFPDLHSELNLSSLELGDSALYFCASSVGISPGNEQFFGPGTRLTVL.

This clonotype was counted ten times or more. The rearrangement uses TRBV7-6 and TRBJ2-3; TRBD2 agrees at 10 bases. The V segment lost 4 bases and the J segment 8 bases; nucleotides outside the gene matches: 15. The length of the CDR3 is 17 residues. The germline gives CDR1 SGHVS, CDR2 FNYEAQ. As DNA, the CDR3 is TGTGCCAGCAGCTCCCTGGCTAGCGGGAGTTTGAATAGTACGCAGTATTTT. As protein: CASSSLASGSLNSTQYF.

This clonotype was seen ten or more times. This rearrangement joins TRBV6-2 or TRBV6-3 to TRBJ2-7; D perhaps matches TRBD1 (6 bases). The CDR3 contains 16 residues. Trimming left V 0 bases short and J 3 bases short, with 15 bases between. Germline V gene data show CDR1 as MNHEY and CDR2 as SVGEGT. The DNA for the CDR3 is TGTGCCAGCAGTTACTCGATTGCGGACAGAAACTACGAGCAGTACTTC. As protein: CASSYSIADRNYEQYF.

This clonotype showed up many times. The genes are TRBV6-5 and TRBJ2-3; 8 bases are a match to TRBD1. After removal of 0 bases from V and 3 bases from J, the junction contained 14 bases not matched to a gene. Germline values: CDR1 MNHEY, CDR2 SVGAGI. This CDR3 has 19 amino acids. The CDR3 nucleotides read TGTGCCAGCAGTTACTCGGTTTCCCGGACAGGGCTAGAAACAGATACGCAGTATTTT. This gives the protein CASSYSVSRTGLETDTQYF.